The clone carrying this T cell receptor (beta chain) was picked up a small number of times. Individual cDNA molecules received unique molecular identifiers. MiXCR was run by TCRdb on the 5' RACE reads, yielding one entry per CDR3 protein. The data hold 60,000 to 75,000 distinct CDR3 sequences, with around 10% observed a single time. The data originate from a study of early T cells in non-severe SARS-CoV-2 infection. Study at large: Investigators sequenced bulk RNA drawn from unsorted whole blood, and chains remained unpaired.

CDR3 length equals 13 residues. V shed 2 bases and J shed 1 base, with 5 bases lying between them. The source material was whole blood, sampled at baseline. This rearrangement joins TRBV12-3 or TRBV12-4 to TRBJ1-1; the D is unclear. The receptor comes from an adult who was a healthcare worker with PCR-confirmed SARS-CoV-2 infection or an uninfected control (not recorded which). CDR3 protein: CASSLTENTEAFF. The CDR3 region has the DNA TGTGCCAGCAGTTTAACAGAGAACACTGAAGCTTTCTTT.